A single T cell receptor beta chain is shown here with its context. Its matching antigen is unknown. The data stem from a study of shared clonotypes between healthy human individuals. Study-level findings and limits: The represented genetic and exposure-history diversity was limited by the small number of donors. An expected dependence of interdonor clonotype sharing on sequencing depth was noted.

The V gene lost 4 bases and the J gene lost 6 bases, with 8 bases spanning the gap. This CDR3 has 11 amino acids. Germline assignment: CDR1 SGHRS and CDR2 YFSETQ. Genomic DNA from each subset was divided evenly over several immunoSEQ plates. The method was immunoSEQ multiplex PCR; TCRdb's version includes in-frame clones alone and lacks a portion of them. The sample contains some 1,600,000 clones, roughly 98% of which appear only once. Every one of the donors was a Caucasian adult that lived in Nashville, Tennessee. Sequenced material: naive CD4+ T cells sorted from blood. Specified subset: CD45RA+ positively selected. The rearrangement links TRBV5-1 to TRBJ2-7; D unresolved. This clonotype originated in a man younger than 40 in good health. CDR3 DNA: TGCGCCAGCAGCGCTGCTACCGAGCAGTACTTC. Amino acids: CASSAATEQYF. The full variable domain, with the rest looked up from reference TRBV5-1 and TRBJ2-7, is KAGVTQTPRYLIKTRGQQVTLSCSPISGHRSVSWYQQTPGQGLQFLFEYFSETQRNKGNFPGRFSGRQFSNSRSEMNVSTLELGDSALYLCASSAATEQYFGPGTRLTVT.